Listed below are T cell receptor beta chains from one sample, sequenced in a study of cytomegalovirus exposure and HLA in healthy donors. TCRdb's table, derived via immunoSEQ multiplex PCR, lists solely in-frame clones and lacks some. The table lists 85,000 to 130,000 clones, roughly three quarters of them singletons, with approximately 2% in the top ten. Material for sequencing was PBMCs. The receptors derive from a woman in her thirties or forties in good health and CMV-seronegative. CDR3s include the opening cysteine and the closing phenylalanine or tryptophan. A D gene is named only where the DNA matches it firmly. Only part of the rows carry a size: once, few, many, or a class if the clone is expanded.

v_gene: TRBV7-2; d_gene: TRBD2; j_gene: TRBJ2-5; abundance: NA; CDR3nt: TGTGCCAGCAGCTTAACTAGCGGCGTAGTCCAAGAGACCCAGTACTTC; CDR3aa: CASSLTSGVVQETQYF
v_gene: TRBV7-9; d_gene: NA; j_gene: TRBJ2-5; abundance: few; CDR3nt: TGTTCCAGCAACCTGCCCGAGGAGGAGACCCAGTACTTC; CDR3aa: CSSNLPEEETQYF
v_gene: TRBV5-1; d_gene: NA; j_gene: TRBJ1-3; abundance: NA; CDR3nt: TGCGCCAGCAGCCGGGAGGTGGGACTACGAGGAAACACCATATATTTT; CDR3aa: CASSREVGLRGNTIYF
v_gene: TRBV7-2; d_gene: NA; j_gene: TRBJ1-4; abundance: NA; CDR3nt: TGTGCCAGCAGCTTAGCAGGGGGTGCAACTAATGAAAAACTGTTTTTT; CDR3aa: CASSLAGGATNEKLFF
v_gene: TRBV6-6; d_gene: NA; j_gene: TRBJ1-1; abundance: NA; CDR3nt: TGTGCCAGCAGTTACCCAGGGGCAGGGGATACTGAAGCTTTCTTT; CDR3aa: CASSYPGAGDTEAFF
v_gene: TRBV10-3; d_gene: NA; j_gene: TRBJ2-1; abundance: NA; CDR3nt: TGTGCCATCAGTGGACCTAGCAATGAGCAGTTCTTC; CDR3aa: CAISGPSNEQFF
v_gene: TRBV7-8; d_gene: TRBD2; j_gene: TRBJ2-7; abundance: NA; CDR3nt: TGTGCCAGCAGCTTACATTGGACTAGCGGGTCGTACGAGCAGTACTTC; CDR3aa: CASSLHWTSGSYEQYF
v_gene: TRBV19; d_gene: TRBD1; j_gene: TRBJ2-1; abundance: NA; CDR3nt: TGTGCCAGTAGTATCTCCAGGGGGCAGTGGGGATACAATGAGCAGTTCTTC; CDR3aa: CASSISRGQWGYNEQFF
v_gene: TRBV7-2; d_gene: NA; j_gene: TRBJ1-2; abundance: NA; CDR3nt: TGTGCCAGCAGCTTAGCGAAAGCACAGGGCTTAGTCTATGGCTACACCTTC; CDR3aa: CASSLAKAQGLVYGYTF
v_gene: TRBV7-8; d_gene: TRBD2; j_gene: TRBJ2-7; abundance: NA; CDR3nt: TGTGCCAGCAGCCATAAGGGCGGGAGGGGAGACGAGCAGTACTTC; CDR3aa: CASSHKGGRGDEQYF
v_gene: TRBV9; d_gene: TRBD1; j_gene: TRBJ2-1; abundance: NA; CDR3nt: TGTGCCAGCAGCACCCGGACAGGGGAGTTAATCAATGAGCAGTTCTTC; CDR3aa: CASSTRTGELINEQFF
v_gene: TRBV27; d_gene: NA; j_gene: TRBJ1-1; abundance: NA; CDR3nt: TGTGCCAGCGCCCGAAATGGACTGCTTGATAAAGCTTTCTTT; CDR3aa: CASARNGLLDKAFF
v_gene: TRBV11-2; d_gene: TRBD2; j_gene: TRBJ2-7; abundance: NA; CDR3nt: TGTGCCAGCAGCTTAGGGACTAGTCGCCTTGGCGAGCAGTACTTC; CDR3aa: CASSLGTSRLGEQYF
v_gene: TRBV9; d_gene: NA; j_gene: TRBJ2-3; abundance: NA; CDR3nt: TGTGCCAGCAGCGTAGCTCCTAGCGCAGATACGCAGTATTTT; CDR3aa: CASSVAPSADTQYF
v_gene: TRBV18; d_gene: NA; j_gene: TRBJ1-2; abundance: NA; CDR3nt: TGTGCCAGCTCACCAGTTGCCGGGTATGGCTACACCTTC; CDR3aa: CASSPVAGYGYTF
v_gene: TRBV7-3; d_gene: TRBD2; j_gene: TRBJ2-1; abundance: NA; CDR3nt: TGTGCCAGCAGCTCGAGCGGGAGACCCCAGGAGCAGTTCTTC; CDR3aa: CASSSSGRPQEQFF
v_gene: TRBV5-1; d_gene: NA; j_gene: TRBJ2-1; abundance: NA; CDR3nt: TGCGCCAGCAGCTTTCTAACCGGGAATGAGCAGTTCTTC; CDR3aa: CASSFLTGNEQFF
v_gene: TRBV2; d_gene: NA; j_gene: TRBJ1-5; abundance: few; CDR3nt: TGTGCCAGCAGTTCGGCCCCTCGGGAAGGCAATCAGCCCCAGCATTTT; CDR3aa: CASSSAPREGNQPQHF
v_gene: TRBV28; d_gene: NA; j_gene: TRBJ1-3; abundance: NA; CDR3nt: TGTGCCAGCAAAGCGGGGGGAGGTGGAAACACCATATATTTT; CDR3aa: CASKAGGGGNTIYF
v_gene: TRBV7-2; d_gene: NA; j_gene: TRBJ2-5; abundance: NA; CDR3nt: TGTGCCAGCAGCTTAGCCGTTACAGGGAAAGAGACCCAGTACTTC; CDR3aa: CASSLAVTGKETQYF
v_gene: TRBV18; d_gene: NA; j_gene: TRBJ2-2; abundance: NA; CDR3nt: TGTGCCAGCTCGCTAGAAAGGGGATGGAACACCGGGGAGCTGTTTTTT; CDR3aa: CASSLERGWNTGELFF
v_gene: TRBV9; d_gene: TRBD1; j_gene: TRBJ1-2; abundance: few; CDR3nt: TGTGCCAGCAGCGGAGAGACAGGGAACTATGGCTACACCTTC; CDR3aa: CASSGETGNYGYTF
v_gene: TRBV27; d_gene: NA; j_gene: TRBJ2-7; abundance: NA; CDR3nt: TGTGCCAGCAGTTTAGCGAGAGACTACGAGCAGTACTTC; CDR3aa: CASSLARDYEQYF
v_gene: TRBV10-3; d_gene: NA; j_gene: TRBJ1-3; abundance: few; CDR3nt: TGTGCCACCGGCTCCGGAGTCGGTTTCTCTGGAAACACCATATATTTT; CDR3aa: CATGSGVGFSGNTIYF
v_gene: TRBV5-5; d_gene: TRBD1; j_gene: TRBJ2-1; abundance: NA; CDR3nt: TGTGCCAGCAGCTTTACAGGGGGCAGCTCCTACAATGAGCAGTTCTTC; CDR3aa: CASSFTGGSSYNEQFF
v_gene: TRBV11-2; d_gene: NA; j_gene: TRBJ2-2; abundance: NA; CDR3nt: TGTGCCAGCAGCTTACGGGGAGTGGGGACCGGGGAGCTGTTTTTT; CDR3aa: CASSLRGVGTGELFF
v_gene: TRBV7-9; d_gene: NA; j_gene: TRBJ2-5; abundance: NA; CDR3nt: TGTGCCAGCAGCTTCGAGTACCAAGAGACCCAGTACTTC; CDR3aa: CASSFEYQETQYF
v_gene: TRBV2; d_gene: NA; j_gene: TRBJ1-4; abundance: few; CDR3nt: TGTGCCAGCATCCTGACTGCAGGGGATGAAAAACTGTTTTTT; CDR3aa: CASILTAGDEKLFF
v_gene: TRBV11-2; d_gene: TRBD2; j_gene: TRBJ2-3; abundance: NA; CDR3nt: TGTGCCAGCAGCTCACTAGCGGGAAATGCGCTGTATTTT; CDR3aa: CASSSLAGNALYF
v_gene: TRBV4-2; d_gene: TRBD1; j_gene: TRBJ2-5; abundance: NA; CDR3nt: TGTGCCAGCAGCCAAGTCGGCTGGGGAAGGGGGCGCGAGACCCAGTACTTC; CDR3aa: CASSQVGWGRGRETQYF
v_gene: TRBV9; d_gene: NA; j_gene: TRBJ2-1; abundance: NA; CDR3nt: TGTGCCAGCAGCCCCCGGGATTCGAGCTCCTACAATGAGCAGTTCTTC; CDR3aa: CASSPRDSSSYNEQFF
v_gene: TRBV2; d_gene: NA; j_gene: TRBJ2-7; abundance: NA; CDR3nt: TGTGCCAGCGCTATTCTCTCCGAGCAGTACTTC; CDR3aa: CASAILSEQYF
v_gene: TRBV4-1; d_gene: NA; j_gene: TRBJ1-2; abundance: NA; CDR3nt: TGCGCCAGCAGCCAAGATTGGGGCAGAGGCTACACCTTC; CDR3aa: CASSQDWGRGYTF
v_gene: TRBV5-1; d_gene: NA; j_gene: TRBJ1-1; abundance: NA; CDR3nt: TGCGCCAGCAGCTTGGGGGCTGGCACTGAAGCTTTCTTT; CDR3aa: CASSLGAGTEAFF
v_gene: TRBV29-1; d_gene: NA; j_gene: TRBJ2-7; abundance: NA; CDR3nt: TGCAGCGCCTTCCAGGGCGAGCAGTACTTC; CDR3aa: CSAFQGEQYF
v_gene: TRBV5-6; d_gene: TRBD1; j_gene: TRBJ1-2; abundance: once; CDR3nt: TGTGCCAGCAGCGACACCCGGGACAGGGGCGCCACAGGCGACTACACCTTC; CDR3aa: CASSDTRDRGATGDYTF
v_gene: TRBV2; d_gene: NA; j_gene: TRBJ2-1; abundance: NA; CDR3nt: TGTGCCAGCAGGGCGGACACTTACAATGAGCAGTTCTTC; CDR3aa: CASRADTYNEQFF
v_gene: TRBV6-5; d_gene: NA; j_gene: TRBJ1-1; abundance: NA; CDR3nt: TGTGCCAGCAGTAGGGATCGAAGGACATCTGAAGCTTTCTTT; CDR3aa: CASSRDRRTSEAFF
v_gene: TRBV7-3; d_gene: NA; j_gene: TRBJ2-3; abundance: NA; CDR3nt: TGTGCCAGCAGCTTAAGGGGGGGCGGCAGTGGCACAGATACGCAGTATTTT; CDR3aa: CASSLRGGGSGTDTQYF
v_gene: TRBV7-8; d_gene: TRBD2; j_gene: TRBJ2-7; abundance: NA; CDR3nt: TGTGCCAGCAGCCCGGGACTAGCGGACTACTACGAGCAGTACTTC; CDR3aa: CASSPGLADYYEQYF
v_gene: TRBV27; d_gene: TRBD2; j_gene: TRBJ2-7; abundance: NA; CDR3nt: TGTGCCAGCAGTTTATGGGGACTACCGGGAGGGCTCCACAGGGCCCCCTACGAGCAGTACTTC; CDR3aa: CASSLWGLPGGLHRAPYEQYF
v_gene: TRBV27; d_gene: TRBD1; j_gene: TRBJ2-1; abundance: NA; CDR3nt: TGTGCCAGCAGTTTAAGGCAGGGGGCGTACAATGAGCAGTTCTTC; CDR3aa: CASSLRQGAYNEQFF
v_gene: TRBV7-2; d_gene: TRBD1; j_gene: TRBJ2-7; abundance: NA; CDR3nt: TGTGCCAGCAGCTTCCAGGGGGCCGGCGAGCAGTACTTC; CDR3aa: CASSFQGAGEQYF
v_gene: TRBV19; d_gene: TRBD1; j_gene: TRBJ2-1; abundance: NA; CDR3nt: TGTGCCAGTAGTGTTACAGGGGGAAGAGTCAATGAGCAGTTCTTC; CDR3aa: CASSVTGGRVNEQFF
v_gene: TRBV4-1; d_gene: NA; j_gene: TRBJ2-7; abundance: NA; CDR3nt: TGCGCCAGCAGTTCCGGGACACTTTATACCTACGAGCAGTACTTC; CDR3aa: CASSSGTLYTYEQYF
v_gene: TRBV15; d_gene: NA; j_gene: TRBJ1-3; abundance: NA; CDR3nt: TGTGCCACCAGGGTACTGGGTCGGGCTGGAAACACCATATATTTT; CDR3aa: CATRVLGRAGNTIYF
v_gene: TRBV5-4; d_gene: NA; j_gene: TRBJ2-5; abundance: NA; CDR3nt: TGTGCCAGCAGCGTTATCCAAGAGACCCAGTACTTC; CDR3aa: CASSVIQETQYF
v_gene: TRBV10-3; d_gene: NA; j_gene: TRBJ2-3; abundance: NA; CDR3nt: TGTGCCATCAGTGAGCCGGGGAGCACAGATACGCAGTATTTT; CDR3aa: CAISEPGSTDTQYF
v_gene: TRBV4-2; d_gene: NA; j_gene: TRBJ1-1; abundance: NA; CDR3nt: TGTGCCAGCAGCCAAGAGCGGCCACCCAGCAGCGCTTTCTTT; CDR3aa: CASSQERPPSSAFF
v_gene: TRBV19; d_gene: TRBD1; j_gene: TRBJ1-2; abundance: NA; CDR3nt: TGTGCCACCAGTCCGACAGGGGATAGGCATGGCTACACCTTC; CDR3aa: CATSPTGDRHGYTF
v_gene: TRBV19; d_gene: NA; j_gene: TRBJ1-4; abundance: NA; CDR3nt: TGTGCCAGTAGTCTACAGGGCGGGGAAAAACTGTTTTTT; CDR3aa: CASSLQGGEKLFF
v_gene: TRBV27; d_gene: NA; j_gene: TRBJ2-7; abundance: NA; CDR3nt: TGTGCCAGCAGTTTATTCGGCAGGGGCTACGAGCAGTACTTC; CDR3aa: CASSLFGRGYEQYF
v_gene: TRBV28; d_gene: TRBD2; j_gene: TRBJ2-5; abundance: NA; CDR3nt: TGTGCCAGCAGGAACCGGAGGCGGGAGAATGCCGAGACCCAGTACTTC; CDR3aa: CASRNRRRENAETQYF
v_gene: TRBV18; d_gene: NA; j_gene: TRBJ2-2; abundance: NA; CDR3nt: TGTGCCAGCTCACCAAACGGGTCCGGGGAGCTGTTTTTT; CDR3aa: CASSPNGSGELFF
v_gene: TRBV19; d_gene: NA; j_gene: TRBJ2-1; abundance: NA; CDR3nt: TGTGCCAGTAGTATCGTCGGGAGTGGCAACAATGAGCAGTTCTTC; CDR3aa: CASSIVGSGNNEQFF